A selection of T cell receptor beta chains follows, all from one sample in a study of shared clonotypes between healthy human individuals. This table comes from immunoSEQ multiplex PCR, and its TCRdb copy is limited to in-frame clones, with some not included. The sample lists 2,500,000 or so clones, less than 95% occurring once. The sample consisted of naive CD4+ T cells from PBMCs. These TCRs come from a man aged 18 to 29 in good health. Some clones in this sample may be carry-over from other donors' samples. Both conserved end residues are part of each CDR3. A D gene is named only where the DNA matches it firmly. Size tells how often a clone was seen (once, few, many) or the class of an expanded clone, and some rows leave it out.

NA	NA	TRBV29-1	TRBJ2-7	TGCAGCGTTGGGCCGGGGGGCGGATACGAGCAGTACTTC	CSVGPGGGYEQYF
NA	NA	TRBV19	TRBJ2-2	TGTGCCAGTAGTTTTGTCCCCCCCGGGGAGCTGTTTTTT	CASSFVPPGELFF
NA	NA	TRBV6-1	TRBJ1-1	TGTGCCAGCAAAAAGGCTTTCTTT	CASKKAFF
NA	NA	TRBV29-1	TRBJ1-6	TGCAGCGTTGAAGAACCCGCGGGGGGCACCCTCCACTTT	CSVEEPAGGTLHF
NA	NA	TRBV30	TRBJ2-5	TGTGCCTGGAGTGGGGCCCTTTGGGAGACCCAGTACTTC	CAWSGALWETQYF
NA	NA	TRBV5-1	TRBJ2-4	TGCGCCAGCAGCTTGCTACAGGGAGGCGACATTCAGTACTTC	CASSLLQGGDIQYF
NA	TRBD2	TRBV6-6	TRBJ2-3	TGTGCCAGCGTATCTAGCGGTCGCACAGATACGCAGTATTTT	CASVSSGRTDTQYF
NA	TRBD1	TRBV9	TRBJ1-2	TGTGCCAGCAGCCCCTGGAACAGGGGGCGAACTAATGGCTACACCTTC	CASSPWNRGRTNGYTF
once	NA	TRBV6-6	TRBJ2-5	TGTGCCAGCAGTTACTCCGCAGGGGGACTCCAAGAGACCCAGTACTTC	CASSYSAGGLQETQYF
NA	NA	TRBV6-1	TRBJ1-2	TGTGCCAGCAGCCAGTCGGACTATGGCTACACCTTC	CASSQSDYGYTF
NA	TRBD2	TRBV9	TRBJ2-7	TGTGCCAGCAGCAATAGCGGGAGGCCTGAGGAGCAGTACTTC	CASSNSGRPEEQYF
NA	TRBD1	TRBV5-1	TRBJ2-2	TGCGCCAGCAGCGCGAGAACCGGGACAGGGGGCACCGGGGAGCTGTTTTTT	CASSARTGTGGTGELFF
NA	NA	TRBV5-6	TRBJ2-7	TGTGCCAGCAGCAGGGCCACGACAAGTTCCTACGAGCAGTACTTC	CASSRATTSSYEQYF
NA	TRBD1	TRBV6-6	TRBJ2-7	TGTGCCAGCAGTAACAGGGGTCGGGAGCAGTACTTC	CASSNRGREQYF
NA	TRBD1	TRBV29-1	TRBJ2-7	TGCAGCGTTGATGGGACAGGGTACGAGCAGTACTTC	CSVDGTGYEQYF
NA	NA	TRBV4-1	TRBJ1-5	TGCGCCAGTAGCCAAGATTCTGACTATAGCAATCAGCCCCAGCATTTT	CASSQDSDYSNQPQHF
few	TRBD1	TRBV28	TRBJ1-2	TGTGCCAGCAGACCAGGGGGAGTCTATGGCTACACCTTC	CASRPGGVYGYTF